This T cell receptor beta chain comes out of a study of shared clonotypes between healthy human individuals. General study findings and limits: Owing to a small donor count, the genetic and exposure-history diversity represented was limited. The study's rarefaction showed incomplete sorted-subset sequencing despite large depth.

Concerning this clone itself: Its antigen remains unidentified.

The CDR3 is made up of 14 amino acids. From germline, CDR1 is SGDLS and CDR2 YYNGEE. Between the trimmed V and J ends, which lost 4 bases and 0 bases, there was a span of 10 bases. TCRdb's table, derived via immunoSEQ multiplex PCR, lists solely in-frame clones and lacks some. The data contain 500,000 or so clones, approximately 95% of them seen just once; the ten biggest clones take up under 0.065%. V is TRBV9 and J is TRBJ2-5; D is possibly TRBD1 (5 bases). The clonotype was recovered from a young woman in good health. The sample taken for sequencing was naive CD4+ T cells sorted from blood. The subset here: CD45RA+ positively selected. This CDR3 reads CASSIDSYQETQYF. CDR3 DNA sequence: TGTGCCAGCAGCATCGACAGCTACCAAGAGACCCAGTACTTC.